Shown below are 27 T cell receptor beta chains from a single sample sequenced in a study of OX40 agonist ivuxolimab in advanced cancers. Some clones are missing from TCRdb's copy, which holds only in-frame ones; the method was immunoSEQ multiplex PCR. The sample consists of tens of thousands of clones, 80% to 90% of them appearing once. The sample was CD4+ or CD8+ T cells sorted from blood, taken in a trial of the OX40 agonist ivuxolimab. The receptors come from an adult with an advanced solid tumor such as melanoma, head and neck, liver or kidney cancer.

The gene calls are TRBV5-1 and TRBJ1-3; maybe TRBD1 (5 bases). Per the germline V gene, CDR1 is SGHRS and CDR2 is YFSETQ. The CDR3 totals 14 residues. V was trimmed by 2 bases and J by 3 bases, leaving 9 bases between them. CDR3 bases: TGCGCCAGCAGCTTCACAGGTTATGGAAACACCATATATTTT. It translates to CASSFTGYGNTIYF.

The rearrangement joins TRBV5-6 to TRBJ2-3; 8 positions agree with TRBD1. Germline lookup yields CDR1 SGHDT and CDR2 YYEEEE. V lost 2 bases and J lost 2; bases outside the gene matches: 4. The CDR3 has 15 residues. DNA of the CDR3: TGTGCCAGCAGCTTCCGGGACAGGTACACAGATACGCAGTATTTT. Protein: CASSFRDRYTDTQYF.

The V call is TRBV28, the J call TRBJ2-7; 7 bases are shared with TRBD1. This CDR3 is built from 13 residues. The V and J ends lost 5 bases and 3 bases, in that order; junction bases with no gene match: 4. Germline-derived CDR1 and CDR2 are MDHEN and SYDVKM. The CDR3 spells CASSPGTDYEQYV. The CDR3 DNA is TGTGCCAGCAGTCCCGGGACAGACTACGAGCAGTACGTC.

This clone was detected only a few times. The chain links TRBV29-1 to TRBJ2-1, with 10 bases lining up with TRBD2. This CDR3 comprises 15 residues. J was trimmed by 8 bases and V by 0 bases; bases with no gene match: 7. The germline V gene encodes CDR1 SQVTM and CDR2 ANQGSEA. CDR3 in DNA: TGCAGCGTTGAAGATGCAGAGCGGGGGGGGTATGAGCAGTTCTTC. Protein: CSVEDAERGGYEQFF.

The gene calls are TRBV5-4 and TRBJ2-7; 11 bases map to TRBD2. CDR1 and CDR2 (germline): SGHNT, YYREEE (reference sequence). V shed 5 bases, J shed 5 bases, and the junction held 18 bases outside the gene matches. This CDR3 spans 18 amino acids. CDR3 in DNA: TGTGCCAGCAGTGGAGGGGGCGGATCGACTAGCGGGATAGACGAGCAGTACTTC. Its translation: CASSGGGGSTSGIDEQYF.

V usage is TRBV28 and J usage is TRBJ2-5; 7 bases are shared with TRBD2. The CDR3 sequence is 16 residues long. CDR1 and CDR2 (germline): MDHEN, SYDVKM. Germline trimming cut 6 bases from V and 1 base from J; bases unmatched to any gene: 11. In DNA form, the CDR3 reads TGTGCCAGCAGGACGCAGCGGGAAGTCTTCCAAGAGACCCAGTACTTC. Protein product: CASRTQREVFQETQYF.

The V and J genes are TRBV5-4 and TRBJ1-6, with 7 bases that match TRBD1. The CDR3 extends over 16 amino acids. Germline lookup yields CDR1 SGHNT and CDR2 YYREEE (reference sequence). The junction had 10 bases not matched to a gene; V was cut back by 4 bases and J by 6 bases. CDR3 bases: TGTGCCAGCAGCCCGAACTTGGGACAGATTAATTCACCCCTCCACTTT. This translates into CASSPNLGQINSPLHF.

The chain uses TRBV5-5 and TRBJ2-3; D might be TRBD2 (5 bases). In germline, CDR1 is SGHKS, CDR2 YYEKEE (reference sequence). There are 16 residues in the CDR3. V lost 2 bases and J 4 bases, leaving 17 bases between the germline ends. CDR3 bases: TGTGCCAGCAGCTTTCACATAGCAGAGGGTTCAGATACGCAGTATTTT. Protein product: CASSFHIAEGSDTQYF. Combining the CDR3 with reference TRBV5-5 and TRBJ2-3 gives the whole variable domain DAGVTQSPTHLIKTRGQQVTLRCSPISGHKSVSWYQQVLGQGPQFIFQYYEKEERGRGNFPDRFSARQFPNYSSELNVNALLLGDSALYLCASSFHIAEGSDTQYFGPGTRLTVL.

V usage is TRBV18 and J usage is TRBJ1-3; D unclear. Germline loops: CDR1 KGHSH, CDR2 LQKENI. The CDR3 consists of 16 residues. Trimming removed 3 bases at V and 0 bases at J, with 12 bases between. The CDR3 protein is CASSPQRADSGNTIYF. In nucleotides, the CDR3 is TGTGCCAGCTCACCGCAGAGAGCTGACTCTGGAAACACCATATATTTT.

The chain recombines TRBV11-2 with TRBJ2-7; D tentatively reads TRBD1 or TRBD2 (5 bases each). The germline V and J ends were trimmed by 1 base and 7 bases, with 11 bases remaining between them. The CDR3 loop spans 13 amino acids. Germline loops: CDR1 SGHAT, CDR2 FQNNGV. The CDR3 reads CASSLGARGEQYV. The CDR3 DNA reads as TGTGCCAGCAGCTTAGGGGCGAGGGGAGAGCAGTACGTC.

CDR3 amino acids: CASSRSFRSNEKLFF. The CDR3 DNA reads as TGTGCCAGCAGTAGAAGCTTCCGGTCTAATGAAAAACTGTTTTTT. The J gene is TRBJ1-4, the V gene TRBV28; D not resolved. CDR1 and CDR2 (germline): MDHEN, SYDVKM. Trimming took 5 bases from V and 3 from J, leaving 13 bases between them. This CDR3 is built from 15 residues.

This chain links TRBV5-4 with TRBJ2-7; D might be TRBD1 (5 bases). The CDR3 length is 16 residues. Per the germline V gene, CDR1 is SGHNT and CDR2 is YYREEE (reference sequence). V was pared by 0 bases and J by 0 bases, with 13 bases between. In DNA form, the CDR3 reads TGTGCCAGCAGCTTGGGGGGCGGACACGGCTCCTACGAGCAGTACGTC. It yields the protein CASSLGGGHGSYEQYV.

This sequence joins TRBV7-8 and TRBJ2-3; either TRBD1 or TRBD2 may fit D (5 bases each). Trimming shortened V by 4 bases and J by 6 bases, and 14 bases separated the two germline ends. Germline-derived CDR1 and CDR2 are SGHVS and FQNEAQ. The CDR3 runs to 14 residues. The CDR3 reads CASSSGTAWDTQYF. For the CDR3, the DNA is TGTGCCAGCAGCTCGGGGACCGCTTGGGATACGCAGTATTTT.

V gene TRBV4-1 combines with J gene TRBJ2-5; 10 bases align to TRBD2. The CDR3 loop spans 16 amino acids. Germline V gives CDR1 MGHRA, CDR2 YSYEKL. With 0 bases clipped from V and 5 bases from J, the junction kept 6 bases outside the gene matches. The CDR3 here is CASSQDTAGGRETQYF. In DNA, the CDR3 is TGCGCCAGCAGCCAAGATACAGCGGGAGGGCGGGAGACCCAGTACTTC.

V usage is TRBV6-5 and J usage is TRBJ2-1; 12 nucleotides align to TRBD2. The germline V gene encodes CDR1 MNHEY and CDR2 SVGAGI. The length of the CDR3 is 12 residues. The junction had 2 bases not matched to a gene; V was cut back by 5 bases and J by 12 bases. The DNA for the CDR3 is TGTGCCAGCAGTAAGACTAGCGGGAGGCAGTTCTTC. It yields the protein CASSKTSGRQFF.

This chain uses TRBV2 with TRBJ2-7, with TRBD2 identical over 14 bases. V lost 7 bases, J lost 2 bases, and 16 bases stayed unmatched. The CDR3 length is 19 residues. Germline V gene lookup returns CDR1 SNHLY and CDR2 FYNNEI. Here the CDR3 reads CASKAPGGLAGVWAYEQYF. CDR3 coding DNA: TGTGCCAGCAAGGCCCCAGGGGGACTAGCGGGAGTTTGGGCCTACGAGCAGTACTTC.

The gene calls are TRBV18 and TRBJ2-5; D uncertain. Trimming left V 5 bases short and J 5 bases short, with 9 bases between. This CDR3 is 12 amino acids long. The germline V gene encodes CDR1 KGHSH and CDR2 LQKENI. In nucleotides, the CDR3 is TGTGCCAGCTCAGGGTCCCAGGAGACCCAGTACTTC. Encoded protein: CASSGSQETQYF. Based on the CDR3 plus reference TRBV18 and TRBJ2-5, the full variable domain is NAGVMQNPRHLVRRRGQEARLRCSPMKGHSHVYWYRQLPEEGLKFMVYLQKENIIDESGMPKERFSAEFPKEGPSILRIQQVVRGDSAAYFCASSGSQETQYFGPGTRLLVL.

The chain joins TRBV27 to TRBJ2-7; TRBD2 might be the D (6 bases). This CDR3 comprises 13 residues. Germline lookup yields CDR1 MNHEY and CDR2 SMNVEV (reference sequence). Trimming shortened V by 6 bases and J by 0 bases, and 9 bases separated the two germline ends. CDR3 region: CASSRGSSYEQYF. For the CDR3, the DNA is TGTGCCAGCAGCCGGGGGTCCTCCTACGAGCAGTACTTC.

This clone has just one count. The V and J genes are TRBV2 and TRBJ1-1, with TRBD1 matching over 7 bases. Per the germline V gene, CDR1 is SNHLY and CDR2 is FYNNEI. V lost 2 bases, J lost 7 bases, and 7 bases stayed unmatched. This CDR3 has 14 amino acids. The CDR3 bases are TGTGCCAGCAGTGAAAACAGGGGCCTTGGTGAAGCTTTCTTT. Translated: CASSENRGLGEAFF.

The rearrangement joins TRBV7-9 to TRBJ2-1, with TRBD2 matching 8 bases. The length of the CDR3 is 15 residues. J gave up 3 bases and V 5 bases, and 6 bases lay outside the gene matches. The V gene's germline CDR1 is SEHNR and CDR2 FQNEAQ (reference sequence). The CDR3: CASSLLADLYNEQFF. The CDR3, as DNA: TGTGCCAGCAGCCTACTAGCGGACCTCTACAATGAGCAGTTCTTC. The full variable domain, with the rest looked up from reference TRBV7-9 and TRBJ2-1, is DTGVSQNPRHKITKRGQNVTFRCDPISEHNRLYWYRQTLGQGPEFLTYFQNEAQLEKSRLLSDRFSAERPKGSFSTLEIQRTEQGDSAMYLCASSLLADLYNEQFFGPGTRLTVL.

The V and J genes are TRBV18 and TRBJ2-1; D possibly matches TRBD1 or TRBD2 (6 bases each). The germline V gene has CDR1 KGHSH and CDR2 LQKENI. V was shortened by 6 bases and J by 9 bases, with 24 bases between the two germline ends. This CDR3 comprises 16 residues. CDR3 DNA sequence: TGTGCCAGCTCCCCCTCTTATGACGGGGGCAATAGTGAGCAGTTCTTC. Protein sequence: CASSPSYDGGNSEQFF.

This chain uses TRBV4-2 with TRBJ1-1; 7 bases are a match to TRBD1. Per germline, CDR1 LGHNA and CDR2 YNFKEQ. The CDR3 is made up of 14 amino acids. V gave up 6 bases and J gave up 10 bases; unmatched junction bases: 14. CDR3 in amino acids: CASSPVSRDRRAFF. Here the CDR3 DNA reads TGTGCCAGCAGTCCCGTATCCCGGGACAGACGAGCTTTCTTT.

This sequence joins TRBV27 and TRBJ1-4; tentatively, D is TRBD1 (6 bases). The ends were cut back, 0 bases at V and 8 bases at J, with 19 bases in the middle. Germline V gene data show CDR1 as MNHEY and CDR2 as SMNVEV (reference sequence). The CDR3 sequence is 17 residues long. The CDR3 DNA is TGTGCCAGCAGTTTATCATCCCCACAGGGTGGGGGAGAAAAACTGTTTTTT. It yields the protein CASSLSSPQGGGEKLFF.

J is TRBJ2-3 and V is TRBV19; 11 nucleotides line up with TRBD2. This CDR3 has 14 amino acids. The ends lost 7 bases at V and 6 bases at J; junction bases unmatched: 6. The germline V gene encodes CDR1 LNHDA and CDR2 SQIVND (reference sequence). CDR3 residues: CASTLAGAGDTQYF. The CDR3 DNA reads as TGTGCCAGTACACTAGCGGGAGCTGGTGATACGCAGTATTTT.

The chain links TRBV7-9 to TRBJ2-7, with 7 positions matching TRBD1. Germline V gene lookup returns CDR1 SEHNR and CDR2 FQNEAQ (reference sequence). V lost 3 bases to trimming and J lost 13 bases; unmatched junction nucleotides: 6. CDR3 length: 11 amino acids. The CDR3 region has the DNA TGTGCCAGCAGCTTTGAGGACAGGTTATACTTC. It codes for CASSFEDRLYF.

This sequence joins TRBV11-3 and TRBJ1-2; 9 bases are a match to TRBD1. This CDR3 comprises 16 residues. V lost 4 bases and J lost 0; bases outside the gene matches: 6. Germline CDR1 is SGHNT and CDR2 is YENEEA. This CDR3 reads CASSSHRTGANYGYTF. The CDR3 DNA is TGTGCCAGCAGCTCCCACCGGACAGGGGCTAACTATGGCTACACCTTC.

The chain is built from TRBV21-1 and TRBJ1-1. TRBV21-1 is annotated as a pseudogene. This CDR3 is 14 amino acids long. The CDR3 DNA reads TGTGCCAGCAGCAAGTGCCAAGTCGACACTGAAGCTTTCTTT. Translation gives CASSKCQVDTEAFF.